This T cell receptor (beta chain) is from a study of blood T cell repertoires in COVID-19. Method: immunoSEQ multiplex PCR; TCRdb's copy keeps in-frame clones and lacks some. The sample carries about 92,000 clones, about 85% recorded once. Looked up from germline, CDR1 is MNHEY and CDR2 is SVGEGT. Between the trimmed V and J ends, which lost 2 bases and 6 bases, there was a span of 10 bases. This CDR3 is 14 amino acids long. This chain links TRBV6-2 or TRBV6-3 with TRBJ2-2; no clear D gene. The receptor was isolated from a human donor in a cohort sampled during active COVID-19. Sequenced: peripheral blood. The CDR3, as DNA: TGTGCCAGCAGTTACGAACTCTCTCCCGGGGAGCTGTTTTTT. The encoded protein is CASSYELSPGELFF.